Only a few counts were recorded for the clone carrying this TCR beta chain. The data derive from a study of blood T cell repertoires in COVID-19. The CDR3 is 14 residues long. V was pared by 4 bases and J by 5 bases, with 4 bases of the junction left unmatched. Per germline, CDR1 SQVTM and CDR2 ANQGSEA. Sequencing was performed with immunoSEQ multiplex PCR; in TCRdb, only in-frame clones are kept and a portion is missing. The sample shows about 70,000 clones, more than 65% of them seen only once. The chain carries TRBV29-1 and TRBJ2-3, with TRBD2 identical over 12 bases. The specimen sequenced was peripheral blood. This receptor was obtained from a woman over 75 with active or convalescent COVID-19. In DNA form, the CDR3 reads TGCAGCGTTGTGGCTAGCGGGGGGGTAGATACGCAGTATTTT. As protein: CSVVASGGVDTQYF.